The 15 T cell receptor beta chains below all came from one sample that was sequenced in a study of cytomegalovirus exposure and HLA in healthy donors. PCR employed 60 Vbeta and 13 Jbeta primers. Sequenced by immunoSEQ multiplex PCR; TCRdb stores in-frame clones only, minus some. This sample has roughly 130,000 clones, with roughly 80% found just once. The material sequenced was PBMCs. These receptors were obtained from a man between 25 and 39 years old in good health and CMV-seronegative.

The count of this clone is one. The same CDR3 is also encoded by other DNA sequences in this sample. This rearrangement joins TRBV2 to TRBJ1-4; D perhaps matches TRBD1 (6 bases). Germline CDR1 SNHLY, CDR2 FYNNEI. V was trimmed by 7 bases and J by 0 bases, leaving 9 bases between them. The CDR3 has 14 residues. CDR3 DNA: TGTGCCAGCAACAGGGTTTCAACTAATGAAAAACTGTTTTTT. As protein: CASNRVSTNEKLFF.

The chain employs TRBV5-6 and TRBJ1-1; 9 nucleotides match TRBD1. Per germline, CDR1 SGHDT and CDR2 YYEEEE. This CDR3 is 16 amino acids long. J lost 2 bases, V lost 0 bases, and 5 bases had no gene match. CDR3 sequence reads: CASSLALGQGNTEAFF. The CDR3, as DNA: TGTGCCAGCAGCTTGGCCCTGGGACAGGGAAACACTGAAGCTTTCTTT.

The chain employs TRBV2 and TRBJ1-2; no firm D call. Trimming pared 2 bases from V and 8 bases from J, leaving 12 bases between. The CDR3 extends over 13 amino acids. Germline loops: CDR1 SNHLY, CDR2 FYNNEI. In nucleotides, the CDR3 is TGTGCCAGCAGTGAAATGGCCATGAGGGGCTACACCTTC. Residues: CASSEMAMRGYTF.

The J gene is TRBJ2-7, the V gene TRBV6-6; 7 bases line up with TRBD1. The CDR3 is made up of 14 amino acids. V dropped 4 bases and J dropped 0; count of bases not matched to a gene: 3. The germline CDR1 and CDR2 sequences are MNHNY and SVGAGI (reference sequence). The CDR3 reads CASSSQGNSYEQYF. In DNA, the CDR3 is TGTGCCAGCAGTTCACAGGGGAACTCCTACGAGCAGTACTTC.

The chain uses TRBV11-3 and TRBJ2-5; the D gene is possibly TRBD2 (7 bases). CDR3 length equals 15 residues. The V gene's germline CDR1 is SGHNT and CDR2 YENEEA. The germline V and J ends were trimmed by 1 base and 0 bases, with 9 bases remaining between them. Here the CDR3 DNA reads TGTGCCAGCAGCTTAGGGGGGGGCTACCAAGAGACCCAGTACTTC. This gives the protein CASSLGGGYQETQYF.

The chain has TRBV7-6 and TRBJ2-1; D is perhaps TRBD2 (6 bases). The length of the CDR3 is 14 residues. From germline, CDR1 is SGHVS and CDR2 FNYEAQ. Trimming pared 4 bases from V and 5 bases from J, leaving 12 bases between. CDR3 nucleotides: TGTGCCAGCAGCTCGAGCGGGCCCAACAATGAGCAGTTCTTC. Protein sequence: CASSSSGPNNEQFF.

J is TRBJ2-1 and V is TRBV7-9; no reliable D call. CDR3 size: 15 residues. The V gene lost 2 bases and the J gene lost 2 bases, with 10 bases spanning the gap. The germline V gene encodes CDR1 SEHNR and CDR2 FQNEAQ (reference sequence). This CDR3 is CASSLQAPTYNEQFF. As DNA, the CDR3 is TGTGCCAGCAGCTTACAAGCGCCAACCTACAATGAGCAGTTCTTC.

The CDR3 protein is CASSLSGTGAYGYTF. In DNA form, the CDR3 reads TGCGCCAGCAGCTTGTCCGGGACAGGGGCCTATGGCTACACCTTC. This chain joins TRBV5-1 and TRBJ1-2; 10 positions match TRBD1. CDR1 and CDR2 (germline): SGHRS, YFSETQ. Trimming removed 1 base from V and 4 bases from J; junction bases left unmatched: 4. This CDR3 region has 15 residues.

V is TRBV11-3 and J is TRBJ2-2; TRBD1 is a possible D gene (6 bases). This CDR3 spans 13 amino acids. Germline CDR1 is SGHNT and CDR2 is YENEEA. V lost 5 bases and J 6 bases, leaving 10 bases between the germline ends. Here the CDR3 reads CASSPRTAGELFF. CDR3 sequence (DNA): TGTGCCAGCAGCCCGAGGACAGCCGGGGAGCTGTTTTTT.

The V gene is TRBV19, the J gene TRBJ1-2; D gene ambiguous. The V and J ends lost 10 bases and 1 base respectively, with 10 bases between them. CDR1 LNHDA and CDR2 SQIVND come from the germline V gene (reference sequence). The CDR3 extends over 12 amino acids. The CDR3 region is CATRRVNYGYTF. The CDR3 region has the DNA TGTGCCACCCGCCGGGTTAACTATGGCTACACCTTC.

A few counts support this clone. J is TRBJ1-1 and V is TRBV9; 8 bases line up with TRBD1. Germline trimming cut 6 bases from V and 7 bases from J; bases unmatched to any gene: 5. The germline V gene has CDR1 SGDLS and CDR2 YYNGEE. The CDR3 runs to 12 residues. The CDR3 protein is CASNSGQGEAFF. The DNA for the CDR3 is TGTGCCAGCAACTCAGGACAGGGTGAAGCTTTCTTT.

CDR3 in DNA: TGTGCCACCGGGGGACAGTTGAGCACAGATACGCAGTATTTT. Translated: CATGGQLSTDTQYF. The chain has TRBV15 and TRBJ2-3, with 7 bases aligning to TRBD1. The CDR3 has 14 amino acids. V lost 8 bases, J lost 0 bases, and 5 bases stayed unmatched. In germline, CDR1 is LNHNV, CDR2 YYDKDF (reference sequence).

The table lists this clone with a count of one. The chain recombines TRBV9 with TRBJ1-1; no clear D. CDR3 length equals 15 residues. V was clipped by 0 bases and J by 3 bases, with 12 bases between them. Germline CDR1 is SGDLS and CDR2 is YYNGEE. CDR3 DNA sequence: TGTGCCAGCAGCGTAGAAGCAGGAGCGGACACTGAAGCTTTCTTT. This gives the protein CASSVEAGADTEAFF.

This clone has only a few counts. The chain couples TRBV11-2 to TRBJ1-6; 9 bases agree with TRBD1. With 4 bases clipped from V and 13 bases from J, the junction kept 8 bases outside the gene matches. Germline CDR1 and CDR2: SGHAT and FQNNGV. CDR3 size: 14 residues. CDR3 sequence: CASSSGQGETPLHF. The CDR3 bases are TGTGCCAGCAGCTCGGGACAGGGTGAAACCCCCCTCCACTTT.

This rearrangement joins TRBV7-6 to TRBJ1-1; D possibly corresponds to TRBD1 (6 bases). The CDR3 has 15 residues. The V and J ends lost 0 bases and 1 base respectively, with 9 bases between them. Germline lookup yields CDR1 SGHVS and CDR2 FNYEAQ. CDR3 amino acids: CASSLAQGTNTEAFF. CDR3 in DNA: TGTGCCAGCAGCTTAGCTCAGGGGACGAACACTGAAGCTTTCTTT. Together with reference TRBV7-6 and TRBJ1-1, the CDR3 gives the full variable domain: GAGVSQSPRYKVTKRGQDVALRCDPISGHVSLYWYRQALGQGPEFLTYFNYEAQQDKSGLPNDRFSAERPEGSISTLTIQRTEQRDSAMYRCASSLAQGTNTEAFFGQGTRLTVV.